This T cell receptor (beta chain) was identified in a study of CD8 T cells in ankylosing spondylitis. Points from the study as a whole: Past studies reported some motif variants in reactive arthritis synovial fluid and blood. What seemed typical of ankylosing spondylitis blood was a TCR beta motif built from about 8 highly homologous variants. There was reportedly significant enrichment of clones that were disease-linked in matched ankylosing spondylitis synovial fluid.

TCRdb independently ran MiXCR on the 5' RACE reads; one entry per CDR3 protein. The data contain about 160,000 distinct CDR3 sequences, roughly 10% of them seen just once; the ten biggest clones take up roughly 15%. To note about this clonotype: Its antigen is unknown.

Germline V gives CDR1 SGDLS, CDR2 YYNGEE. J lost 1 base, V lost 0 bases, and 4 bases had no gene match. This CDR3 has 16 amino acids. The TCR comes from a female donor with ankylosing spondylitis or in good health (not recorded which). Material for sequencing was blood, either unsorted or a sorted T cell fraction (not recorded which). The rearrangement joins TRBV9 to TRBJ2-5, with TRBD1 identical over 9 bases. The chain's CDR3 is CASSVAGTGTQETQYF. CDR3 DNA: TGTGCCAGCAGCGTAGCTGGGACAGGGACCCAAGAGACCCAGTACTTC.